The sequence of this T cell receptor beta chain was determined in a study of CD8 T cells in ankylosing spondylitis. The authors made TCR beta libraries by quantitative 5'-RACE with molecular barcodes. TCRdb ran MiXCR on the 5' RACE reads and lists one entry per CDR3 protein. The repertoire consists of approximately 400,000 distinct CDR3 sequences, with roughly a quarter occurring once and the leading ten covering 0.89%. This clonotype was found once. Its antigen remains unidentified. Study results and caveats: Before this, some motif variants had been reported in reactive arthritis synovial fluid and blood. There was reportedly significant enrichment of clones that were disease-linked in matched ankylosing spondylitis synovial fluid. Ankylosing spondylitis blood appeared to carry a characteristic TCR beta motif of roughly 8 highly homologous variants. CD8+ cells made up the disease-linked clones, which were relatively rare in peripheral blood.

This sequence was found in a male donor with ankylosing spondylitis. Sequenced input: blood, either unsorted or a sorted T cell fraction (not recorded which).

CDR3 sequence: CATRSSGYNEQFF. The CDR3 DNA reads as TGTGCCACCCGCTCTAGCGGGTACAATGAGCAGTTCTTC. The V call is TRBV2, the J call TRBJ2-1; TRBD2 matches at 8 bases. Germline CDR1 and CDR2: SNHLY and FYNNEI. CDR3 length: 13 amino acids. Trimming at V came to 10 bases and at J to 4 bases, leaving 6 bases not matched to a gene. The full variable domain, its missing parts supplied by reference TRBV2 and TRBJ2-1, is EPEVTQTPSHQVTQMGQEVILRCVPISNHLYFYWYRQILGQKVEFLVSFYNNEISEKSEIFDDQFSVERPDGSNFTLKIRSTKLEDSAMYFCATRSSGYNEQFFGPGTRLTVL.